This T cell receptor (beta chain) was captured in a study of blood T cell repertoires in COVID-19 (dated by TCRdb to between 2020 and 2021). Some background on the complete study: Collaborator samples came from the United States, Italy and Spain and covered acute and convalescent phases of COVID-19. A de-identified subject ID, COVID-19 status, age in years and sex were almost always included in the sample metadata. Where HLA class I and class II types were available, the types were taken from metadata supplied by the sample provider, not from assay-based typing. The repertoires were released in a freely available public database meant as a resource for research on the immune response to SARS-CoV-2. The prospective study material was composed of cDNA or gDNA derived from T cells, B-cell-depleted T cells, or PBMCs. Samples were obtained from the ongoing ImmuneRACE study (first 160 participants) and from 1,254 subjects provided by 6 global collaborators. Deeply sampled blood TCRbeta repertoires from subjects exposed to, actively infected with, or recovered from COVID-19 were included in the dataset.

The germline V gene encodes CDR1 SEHNR and CDR2 FQNEAQ (reference sequence). The CDR3 has 16 amino acids, counting the end cysteine and phenylalanine. Just CDR3 DNA is preserved here, 48 bases in frame from base 1. V lost 5 bases and J lost 4 bases, and the count of bases not matched to a germline gene is 12. Whole blood was collected in K2EDTA tubes by collaborating institutions according to the institutions' own protocols. For TCRbeta analysis, collaborators shipped samples as frozen whole blood, isolated PBMCs, or DNA extracted from either of those sample types. Results and caveats for the whole study, not just this receptor: How much clinical and demographic metadata was included differed by source and by participant, and the metadata was provided uncurated.

The immunoSEQ Assay, a bias-controlled multiplex PCR, was used to amplify TCRbeta CDR3 regions from genomic DNA. The authors' pipeline ran thus. Within the assay, amplification of reference gene primers was used to estimate how many nucleated cells each sample contained. To quantify the absolute abundance of each unique TCRbeta CDR3 rearrangement, sequence reads were collapsed and filtered. Productive Simpson clonality was computed per sample as the square root of Simpson's diversity index over productive rearrangements. TCRdb carries this immuneACCESS record with in-frame sequences only. Its versions omit some clonotypes, under half of them owing to an unresolved V gene in the studies checked, with the rest unexplained. That table furnishes V, J and clone size, whereas the DNA furnished D and trimming. The table for this sample lists 110,000 or so clones; about three quarters of them were counted only once. Clones ranked in the top ten supply 6.2% of the sample.

This clone came up a few times. The specificity of this receptor is unknown. Per-base qualities were not stored, and no clone one base away is much larger. This sequence originates from a man aged 65-85 years with acute or convalescent COVID-19. The sequence joins TRBV7-9 to TRBJ1-2; TRBD1 fits 8 bases in the junction. The sample comprised peripheral blood. DNA sequence: TGTGCCAGCAGCCCCCCCGGATGGCAGGGGGCCTATGGCTACACCTTC. Its protein product is CASSPPGWQGAYGYTF.